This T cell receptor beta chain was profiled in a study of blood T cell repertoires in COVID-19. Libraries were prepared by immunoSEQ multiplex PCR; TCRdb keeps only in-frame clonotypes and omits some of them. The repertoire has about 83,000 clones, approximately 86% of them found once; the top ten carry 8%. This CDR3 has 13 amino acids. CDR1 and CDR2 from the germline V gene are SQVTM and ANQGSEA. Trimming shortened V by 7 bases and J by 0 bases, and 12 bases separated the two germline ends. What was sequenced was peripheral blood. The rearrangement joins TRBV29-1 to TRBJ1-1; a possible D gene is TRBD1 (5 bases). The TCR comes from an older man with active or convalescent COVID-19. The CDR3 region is CSAGGFVNTEAFF. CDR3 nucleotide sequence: TGCAGCGCTGGGGGGTTTGTGAACACTGAAGCTTTCTTT.